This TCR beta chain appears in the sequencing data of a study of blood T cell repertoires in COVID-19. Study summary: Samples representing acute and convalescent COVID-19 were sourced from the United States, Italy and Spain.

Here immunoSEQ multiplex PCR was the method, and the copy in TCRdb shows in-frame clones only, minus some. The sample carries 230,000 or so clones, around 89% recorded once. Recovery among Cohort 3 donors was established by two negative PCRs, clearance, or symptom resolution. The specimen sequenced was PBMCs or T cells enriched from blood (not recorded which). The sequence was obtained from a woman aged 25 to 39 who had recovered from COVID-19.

In DNA, the CDR3 is TGCGCCAGCAGCTTACAGACAGGGACTAATGAAAAACTGTTTTTT. Amino acids: CASSLQTGTNEKLFF. V usage is TRBV5-1 and J usage is TRBJ1-4; 7 bases line up with TRBD1. Germline V gene lookup returns CDR1 SGHRS and CDR2 YFSETQ. V lost 2 bases, J lost 2 bases, and 3 bases stayed unmatched. CDR3 length: 15 residues.